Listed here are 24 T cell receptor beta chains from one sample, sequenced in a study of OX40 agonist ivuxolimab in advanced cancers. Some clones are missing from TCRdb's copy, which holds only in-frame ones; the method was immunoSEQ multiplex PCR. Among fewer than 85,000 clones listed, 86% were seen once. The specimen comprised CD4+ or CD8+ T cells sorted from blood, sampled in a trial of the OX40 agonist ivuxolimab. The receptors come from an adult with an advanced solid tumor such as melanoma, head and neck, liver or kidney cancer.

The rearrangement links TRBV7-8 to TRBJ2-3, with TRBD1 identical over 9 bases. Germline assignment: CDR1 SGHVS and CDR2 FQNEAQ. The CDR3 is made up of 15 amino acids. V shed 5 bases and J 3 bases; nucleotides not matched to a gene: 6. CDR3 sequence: CASSPATGGTDTQYF. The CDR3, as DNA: TGTGCCAGCAGCCCGGCGACAGGGGGGACAGATACGCAGTATTTT.

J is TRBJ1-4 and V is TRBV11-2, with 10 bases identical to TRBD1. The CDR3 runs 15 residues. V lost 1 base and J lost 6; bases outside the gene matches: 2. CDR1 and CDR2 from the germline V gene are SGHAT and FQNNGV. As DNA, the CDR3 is TGTGCCAGCAGCTTAGGTGGACAGGGGGATGAAAAACTGTTTTTT. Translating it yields CASSLGGQGDEKLFF.

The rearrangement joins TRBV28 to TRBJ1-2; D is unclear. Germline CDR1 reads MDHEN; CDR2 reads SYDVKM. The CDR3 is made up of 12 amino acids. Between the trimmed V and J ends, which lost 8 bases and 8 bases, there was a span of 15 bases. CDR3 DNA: TGTGCCAGCTCGAGTCCGGGGTTCGGCTACACCTTC. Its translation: CASSSPGFGYTF.

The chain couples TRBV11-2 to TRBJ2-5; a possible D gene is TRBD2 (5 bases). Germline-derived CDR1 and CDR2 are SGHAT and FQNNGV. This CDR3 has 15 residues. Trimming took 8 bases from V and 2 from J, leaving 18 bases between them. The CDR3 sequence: CASSEQRGKQETQYF. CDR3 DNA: TGTGCCAGCTCAGAGCAACGGGGAAAGCAAGAGACCCAGTACTTC.

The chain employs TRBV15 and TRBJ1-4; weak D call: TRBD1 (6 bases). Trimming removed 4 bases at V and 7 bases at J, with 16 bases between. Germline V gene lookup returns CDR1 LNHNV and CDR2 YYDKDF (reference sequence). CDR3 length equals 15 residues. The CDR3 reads CATSILGGGREKLFF. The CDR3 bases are TGTGCCACCAGCATCCTTGGGGGGGGGCGTGAAAAACTGTTTTTT. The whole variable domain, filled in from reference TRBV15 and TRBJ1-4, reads DAMVIQNPRYQVTQFGKPVTLSCSQTLNHNVMYWYQQKSSQAPKLLFHYYDKDFNNEADTPDNFQSRRPNTSFCFLDIRSPGLGDTAMYLCATSILGGGREKLFFGSGTQLSVL.

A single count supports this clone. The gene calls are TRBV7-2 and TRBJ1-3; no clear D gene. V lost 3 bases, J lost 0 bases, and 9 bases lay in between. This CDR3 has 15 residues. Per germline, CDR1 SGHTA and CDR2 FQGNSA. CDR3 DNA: TGTGCCAGCAGCTTGATGTGGGACTCTGGAAACACCATATATTTT. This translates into CASSLMWDSGNTIYF.

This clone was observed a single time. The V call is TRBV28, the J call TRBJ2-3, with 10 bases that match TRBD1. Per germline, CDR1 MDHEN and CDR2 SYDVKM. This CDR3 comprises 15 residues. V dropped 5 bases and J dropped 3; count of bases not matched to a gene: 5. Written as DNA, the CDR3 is TGTGCCAGCAGTCCGACAGGGGGCAGGACAGATACGCAGTATTTT. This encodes CASSPTGGRTDTQYF.

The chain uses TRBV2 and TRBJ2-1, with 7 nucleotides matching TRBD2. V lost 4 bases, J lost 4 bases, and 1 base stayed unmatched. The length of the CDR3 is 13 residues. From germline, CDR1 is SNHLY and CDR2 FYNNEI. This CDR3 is CASSGEGYNEQFF. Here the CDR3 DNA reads TGTGCCAGCAGTGGGGAGGGGTACAATGAGCAGTTCTTC.

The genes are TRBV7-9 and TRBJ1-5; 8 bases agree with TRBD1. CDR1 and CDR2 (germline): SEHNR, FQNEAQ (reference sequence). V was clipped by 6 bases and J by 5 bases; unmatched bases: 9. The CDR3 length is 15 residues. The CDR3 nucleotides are TGTGCCAGCAGGCCCTCCGGGACAGGTTATCAGCCCCAGCATTTT. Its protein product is CASRPSGTGYQPQHF.

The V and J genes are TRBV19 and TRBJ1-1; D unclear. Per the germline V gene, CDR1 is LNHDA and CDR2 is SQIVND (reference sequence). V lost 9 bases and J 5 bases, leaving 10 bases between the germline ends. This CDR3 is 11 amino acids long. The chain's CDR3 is CASRGRTEAFF. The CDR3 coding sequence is TGTGCCAGCCGAGGGAGGACTGAAGCTTTCTTT. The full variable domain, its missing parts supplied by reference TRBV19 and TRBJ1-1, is DGGITQSPKYLFRKEGQNVTLSCEQNLNHDAMYWYRQDPGQGLRLIYYSQIVNDFQKGDIAEGYSVSREKKESFPLTVTSAQKNPTAFYLCASRGRTEAFFGQGTRLTVV.

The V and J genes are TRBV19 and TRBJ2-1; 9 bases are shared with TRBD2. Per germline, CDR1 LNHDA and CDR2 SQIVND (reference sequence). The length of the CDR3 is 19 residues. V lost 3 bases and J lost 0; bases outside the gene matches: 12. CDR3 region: CASSISGVAGAHSYNEQFF. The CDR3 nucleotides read TGTGCCAGTAGTATCTCCGGGGTAGCGGGGGCCCACTCCTACAATGAGCAGTTCTTC.

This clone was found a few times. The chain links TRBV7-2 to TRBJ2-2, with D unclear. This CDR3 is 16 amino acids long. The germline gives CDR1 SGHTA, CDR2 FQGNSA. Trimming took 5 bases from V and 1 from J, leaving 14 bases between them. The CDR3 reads CASSPLAALNTGELFF. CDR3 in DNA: TGTGCCAGCAGCCCCTTGGCGGCCCTGAACACCGGGGAGCTGTTTTTT.

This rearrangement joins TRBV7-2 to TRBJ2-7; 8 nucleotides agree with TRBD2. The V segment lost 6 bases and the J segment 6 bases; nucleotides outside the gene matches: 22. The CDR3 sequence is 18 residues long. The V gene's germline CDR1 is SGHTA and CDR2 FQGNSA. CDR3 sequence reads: CASRSRGGGRAGPLEQYF. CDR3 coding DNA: TGTGCCAGCAGATCCCGGGGGGGTGGTAGGGCGGGGCCCCTCGAGCAGTACTTC.

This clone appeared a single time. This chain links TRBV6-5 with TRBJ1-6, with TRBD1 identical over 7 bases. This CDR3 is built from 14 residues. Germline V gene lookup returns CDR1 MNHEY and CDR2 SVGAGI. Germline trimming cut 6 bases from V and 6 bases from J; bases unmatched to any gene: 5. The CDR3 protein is CASSKDRANSPLHF. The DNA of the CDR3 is TGTGCCAGCAGCAAAGACAGGGCTAATTCACCCCTCCACTTT.

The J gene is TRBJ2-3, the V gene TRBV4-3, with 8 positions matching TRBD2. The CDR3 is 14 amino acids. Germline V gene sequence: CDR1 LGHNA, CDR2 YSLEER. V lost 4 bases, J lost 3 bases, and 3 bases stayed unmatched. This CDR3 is CASSPSGSTDTQYF. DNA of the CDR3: TGCGCCAGCAGCCCCAGCGGGAGTACAGATACGCAGTATTTT.

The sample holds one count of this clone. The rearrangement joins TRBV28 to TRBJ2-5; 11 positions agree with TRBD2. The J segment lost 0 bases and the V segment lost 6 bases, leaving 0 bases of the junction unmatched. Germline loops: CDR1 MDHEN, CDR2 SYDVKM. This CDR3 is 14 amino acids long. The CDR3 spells CASRTSGDQETQYF. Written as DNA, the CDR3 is TGTGCCAGCAGGACTAGCGGGGACCAAGAGACCCAGTACTTC.

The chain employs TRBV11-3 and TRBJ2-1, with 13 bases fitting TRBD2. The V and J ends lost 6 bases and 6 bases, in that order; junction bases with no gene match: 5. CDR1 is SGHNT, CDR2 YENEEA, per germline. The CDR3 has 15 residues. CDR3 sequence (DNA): TGTGCCAGCAGTTTCGGACTAGCGGGAGTCAATGAGCAGTTCTTC. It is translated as CASSFGLAGVNEQFF.

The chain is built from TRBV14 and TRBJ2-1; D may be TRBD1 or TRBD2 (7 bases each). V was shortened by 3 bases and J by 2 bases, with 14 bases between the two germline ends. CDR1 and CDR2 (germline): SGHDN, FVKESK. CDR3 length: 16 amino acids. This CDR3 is CASSQGAGGAYNEQFF. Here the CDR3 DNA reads TGTGCCAGCAGCCAGGGGGCAGGGGGGGCCTACAATGAGCAGTTCTTC.

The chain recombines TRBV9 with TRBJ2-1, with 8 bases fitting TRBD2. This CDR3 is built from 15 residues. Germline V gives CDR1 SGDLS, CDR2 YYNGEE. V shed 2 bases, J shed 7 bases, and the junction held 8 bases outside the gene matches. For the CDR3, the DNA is TGTGCCAGCAGCGTGGGGCGGGGGGCGTGGAATGAGCAGTTCTTC. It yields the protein CASSVGRGAWNEQFF.

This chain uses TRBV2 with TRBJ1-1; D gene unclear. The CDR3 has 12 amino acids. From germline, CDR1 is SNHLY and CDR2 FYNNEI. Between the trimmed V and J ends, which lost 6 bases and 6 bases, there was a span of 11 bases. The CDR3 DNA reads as TGTGCCAGCAGAACGGGAATATCTGAAGCTTTCTTT. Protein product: CASRTGISEAFF.

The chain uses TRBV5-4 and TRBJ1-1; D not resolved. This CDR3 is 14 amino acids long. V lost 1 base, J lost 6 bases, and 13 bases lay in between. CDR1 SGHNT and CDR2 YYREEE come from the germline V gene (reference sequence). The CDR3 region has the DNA TGTGCCAGCAGCTTGAGCGCGTTGTCCCCTGAAGCTTTCTTT. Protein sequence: CASSLSALSPEAFF.

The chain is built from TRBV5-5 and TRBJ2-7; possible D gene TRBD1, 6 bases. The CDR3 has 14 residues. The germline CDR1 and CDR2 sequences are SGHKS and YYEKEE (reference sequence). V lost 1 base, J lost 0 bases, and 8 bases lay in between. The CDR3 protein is CASSLQGHSYEQYF. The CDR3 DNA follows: TGTGCCAGCAGCTTGCAGGGGCACTCCTACGAGCAGTACTTC.

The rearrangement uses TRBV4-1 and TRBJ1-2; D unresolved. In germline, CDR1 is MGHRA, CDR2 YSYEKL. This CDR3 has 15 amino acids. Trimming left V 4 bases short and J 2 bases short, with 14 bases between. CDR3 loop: CASSLGGGPNYGYTF. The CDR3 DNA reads TGCGCCAGCAGCCTCGGTGGAGGACCCAACTATGGCTACACCTTC.

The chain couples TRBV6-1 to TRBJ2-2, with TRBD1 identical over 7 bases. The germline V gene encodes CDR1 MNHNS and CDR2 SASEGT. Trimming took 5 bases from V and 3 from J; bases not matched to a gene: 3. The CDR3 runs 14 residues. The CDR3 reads CASSSGQHTGELFF. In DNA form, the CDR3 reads TGTGCCAGCAGTTCGGGACAGCACACCGGGGAGCTGTTTTTT.